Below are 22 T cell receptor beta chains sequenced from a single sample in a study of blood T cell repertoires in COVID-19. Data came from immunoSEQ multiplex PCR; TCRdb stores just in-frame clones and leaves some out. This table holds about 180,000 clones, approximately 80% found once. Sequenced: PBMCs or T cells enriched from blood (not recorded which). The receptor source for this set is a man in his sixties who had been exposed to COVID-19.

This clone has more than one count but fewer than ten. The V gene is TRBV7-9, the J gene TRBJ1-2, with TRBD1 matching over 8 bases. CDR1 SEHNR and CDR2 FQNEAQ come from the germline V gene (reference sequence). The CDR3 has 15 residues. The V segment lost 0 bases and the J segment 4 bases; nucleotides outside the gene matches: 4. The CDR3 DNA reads TGTGCCAGCAGCTTAGCGGTTGGGACAGGCTATGGCTACACCTTC. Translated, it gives CASSLAVGTGYGYTF.

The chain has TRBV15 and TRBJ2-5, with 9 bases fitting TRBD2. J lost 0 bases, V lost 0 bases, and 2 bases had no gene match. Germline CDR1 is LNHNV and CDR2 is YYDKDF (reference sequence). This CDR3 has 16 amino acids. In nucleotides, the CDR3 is TGTGCCACCAGCAGAGAACTAGCGGGTAACCAAGAGACCCAGTACTTC. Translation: CATSRELAGNQETQYF.

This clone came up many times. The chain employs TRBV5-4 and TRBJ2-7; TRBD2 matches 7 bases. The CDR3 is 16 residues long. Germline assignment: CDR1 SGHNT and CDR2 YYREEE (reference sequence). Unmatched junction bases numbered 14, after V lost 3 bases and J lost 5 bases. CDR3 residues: CASSSPGRNSGNEQYF. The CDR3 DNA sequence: TGTGCCAGCAGCTCCCCGGGCAGGAACAGCGGGAACGAGCAGTACTTC.

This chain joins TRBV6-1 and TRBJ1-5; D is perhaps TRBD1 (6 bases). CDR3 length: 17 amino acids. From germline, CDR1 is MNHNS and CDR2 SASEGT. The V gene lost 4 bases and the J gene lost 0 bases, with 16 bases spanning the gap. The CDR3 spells CASSVTGGGNSNQPQHF. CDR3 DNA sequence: TGTGCCAGCAGTGTAACGGGGGGGGGCAATAGCAATCAGCCCCAGCATTTT.

The CDR3 is CASSDRGGGNQPQHF. CDR3 DNA: TGTGCCAGCAGTGACAGGGGAGGGGGCAATCAGCCCCAGCATTTT. The J gene is TRBJ1-5, the V gene TRBV6-1, with D possibly being TRBD1 (6 bases). The CDR3 length is 15 residues. V was cut by 3 bases and J by 2 bases, with 11 bases left in between. CDR1 MNHNS and CDR2 SASEGT come from the germline V gene.

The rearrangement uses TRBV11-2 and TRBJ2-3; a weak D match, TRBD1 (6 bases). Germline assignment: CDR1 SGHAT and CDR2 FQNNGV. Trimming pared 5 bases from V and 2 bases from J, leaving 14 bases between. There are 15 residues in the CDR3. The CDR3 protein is CASSPPGQVTDTQYF. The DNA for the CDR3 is TGTGCCAGCAGCCCCCCGGGACAAGTCACAGATACGCAGTATTTT.

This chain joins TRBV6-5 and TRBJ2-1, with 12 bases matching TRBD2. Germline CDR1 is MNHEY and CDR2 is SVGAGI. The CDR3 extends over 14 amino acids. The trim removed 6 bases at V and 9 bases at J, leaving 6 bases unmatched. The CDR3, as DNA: TGTGCCAGCAGCCCGGGACTAGCGGGTAGTGAGCAGTTCTTC. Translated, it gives CASSPGLAGSEQFF.

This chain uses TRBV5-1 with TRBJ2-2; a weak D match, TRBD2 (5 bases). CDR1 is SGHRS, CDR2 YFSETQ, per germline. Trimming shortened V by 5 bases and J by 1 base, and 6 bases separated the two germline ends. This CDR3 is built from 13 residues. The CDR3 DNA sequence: TGCGCCAGCAGGGACTTGAACACCGGGGAGCTGTTTTTT. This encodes CASRDLNTGELFF.

Written as DNA, the CDR3 is TGTGCCAGCACCACAGGGGCAGAGTTAGCTAACTATGGCTACACCTTC. Its protein product is CASTTGAELANYGYTF. The genes are TRBV6-6 and TRBJ1-2; 7 positions match TRBD1. After removal of 7 bases from V and 0 bases from J, the junction contained 11 bases not matched to a gene. Germline assignment: CDR1 MNHNY and CDR2 SVGAGI (reference sequence). The CDR3 length is 16 residues.

DNA of the CDR3: TGTGCCTGGAGTGGGCGAGCGGGAGTGTCGAATGAGCAGTTCTTC. Protein: CAWSGRAGVSNEQFF. V and J are TRBV30 and TRBJ2-1, with 8 bases fitting TRBD2. The germline CDR1 and CDR2 sequences are GTSNPN and SVGIG (reference sequence). Unmatched junction bases numbered 9, after V lost 1 base and J lost 7 bases. This CDR3 is built from 15 residues.

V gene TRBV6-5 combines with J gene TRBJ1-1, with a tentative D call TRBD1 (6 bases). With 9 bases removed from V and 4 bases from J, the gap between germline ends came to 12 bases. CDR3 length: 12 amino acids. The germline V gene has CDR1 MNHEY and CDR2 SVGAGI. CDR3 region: CASSTGRTEAFF. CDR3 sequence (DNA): TGTGCCAGTAGCACAGGGCGCACTGAAGCTTTCTTT.

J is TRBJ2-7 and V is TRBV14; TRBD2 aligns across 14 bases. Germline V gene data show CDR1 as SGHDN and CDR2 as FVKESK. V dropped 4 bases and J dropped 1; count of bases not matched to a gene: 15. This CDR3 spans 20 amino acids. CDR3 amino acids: CASSLRRGLAGVLGSYEQYF. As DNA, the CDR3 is TGTGCCAGCAGCCTGAGGAGGGGACTAGCGGGAGTATTAGGGTCCTACGAGCAGTACTTC. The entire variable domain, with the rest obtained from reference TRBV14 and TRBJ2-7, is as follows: EAGVTQFPSHSVIEKGQTVTLRCDPISGHDNLYWYRRVMGKEIKFLLHFVKESKQDESGMPNNRFLAERTGGTYSTLKVQPAELEDSGVYFCASSLRRGLAGVLGSYEQYFGPGTRLTVT.

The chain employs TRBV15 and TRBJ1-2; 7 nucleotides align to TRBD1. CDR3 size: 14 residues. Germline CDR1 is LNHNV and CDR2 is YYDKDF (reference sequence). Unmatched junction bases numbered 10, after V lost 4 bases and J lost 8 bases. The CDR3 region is CATSTFDRERGYTF. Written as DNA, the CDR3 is TGTGCCACCAGCACGTTCGACAGGGAAAGGGGCTACACCTTC.

The CDR3 DNA reads as TGTGCCAGCAGTGGGGCGGCAGGGAACTATGGCTACACCTTC. This encodes CASSGAAGNYGYTF. V is TRBV6-4 and J is TRBJ1-2; possible D gene TRBD1, 5 bases. This CDR3 region has 14 residues. Trimming stripped 4 bases from V and 2 bases from J, with 11 bases between. Per the germline V gene, CDR1 is MRHNA and CDR2 is SNTAGT.

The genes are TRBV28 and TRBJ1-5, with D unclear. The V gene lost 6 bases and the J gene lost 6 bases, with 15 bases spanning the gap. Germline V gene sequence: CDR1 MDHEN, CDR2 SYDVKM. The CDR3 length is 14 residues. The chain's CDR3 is CASRPPGVGQPQHF. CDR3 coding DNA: TGTGCCAGCAGACCACCCGGGGTTGGTCAGCCCCAGCATTTT.

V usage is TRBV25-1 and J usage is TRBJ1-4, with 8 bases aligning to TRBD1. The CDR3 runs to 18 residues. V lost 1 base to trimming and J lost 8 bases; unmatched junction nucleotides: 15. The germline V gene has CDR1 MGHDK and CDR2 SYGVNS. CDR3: CASSEFLGRAGGREKLFF. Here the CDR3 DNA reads TGTGCCAGCAGTGAATTTCTTGGGAGGGCAGGGGGCAGGGAAAAACTGTTTTTT.

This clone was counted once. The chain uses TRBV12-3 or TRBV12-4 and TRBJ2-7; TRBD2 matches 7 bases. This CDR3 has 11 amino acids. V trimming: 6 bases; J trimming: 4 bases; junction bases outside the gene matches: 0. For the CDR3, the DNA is TGTGCCAGCAGGCGGGAGTACGAGCAGTACTTC. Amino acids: CASRREYEQYF.

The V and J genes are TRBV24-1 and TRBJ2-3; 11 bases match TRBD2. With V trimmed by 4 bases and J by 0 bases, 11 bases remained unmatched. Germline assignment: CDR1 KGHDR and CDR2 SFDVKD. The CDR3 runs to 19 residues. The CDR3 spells CATSENWGTSGYSTDTQYF. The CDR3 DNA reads TGTGCCACCAGTGAGAATTGGGGGACTAGCGGCTACAGCACAGATACGCAGTATTTT.

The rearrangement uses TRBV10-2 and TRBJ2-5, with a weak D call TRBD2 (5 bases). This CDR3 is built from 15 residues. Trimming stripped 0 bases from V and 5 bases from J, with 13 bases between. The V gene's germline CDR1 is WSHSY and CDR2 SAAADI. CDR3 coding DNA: TGCGCCAGCAGTGAGTCGGGTCGGGATCGTGAGACCCAGTACTTC. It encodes CASSESGRDRETQYF.

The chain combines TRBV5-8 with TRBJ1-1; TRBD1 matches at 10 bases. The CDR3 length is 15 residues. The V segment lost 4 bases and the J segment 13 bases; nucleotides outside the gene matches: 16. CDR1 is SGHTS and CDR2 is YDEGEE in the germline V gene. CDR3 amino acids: CASSLGQGHVRRVFF. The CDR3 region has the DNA TGTGCCAGCAGCCTGGGACAGGGGCATGTGCGAAGAGTTTTCTTT.

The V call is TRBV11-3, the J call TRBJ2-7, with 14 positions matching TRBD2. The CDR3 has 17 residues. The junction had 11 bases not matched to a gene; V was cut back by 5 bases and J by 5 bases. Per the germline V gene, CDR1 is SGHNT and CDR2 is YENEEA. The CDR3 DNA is TGTGCCAGCAGCCCCGGACTAGCGGGAGGCCATCTACACGAGCAGTACTTC. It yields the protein CASSPGLAGGHLHEQYF.

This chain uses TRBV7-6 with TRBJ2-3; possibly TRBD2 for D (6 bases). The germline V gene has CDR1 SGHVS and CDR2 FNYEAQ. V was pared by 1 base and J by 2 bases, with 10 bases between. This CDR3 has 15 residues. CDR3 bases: TGTGCCAGCAGCTTAGGGACTACCTACACAGATACGCAGTATTTT. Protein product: CASSLGTTYTDTQYF.